This passage covers 32 T cell receptor beta chains from one sample sequenced in a study of read filtering for tumor transcriptome and immune sequencing. This library used around 400 ng RNA and molecular barcoded adaptors spanning alpha/delta and beta/gamma chains. TCRdb fed the reads into MiXCR, producing one record per CDR3 protein. The repertoire holds roughly 130,000 distinct CDR3 sequences, around 13% seen once, with approximately 9.9% in the top ten. Input material: a population of CD138-negative cells sorted from bone marrow. The receptor set was obtained from a donor aged 40 or older with multiple myeloma.

In the case of this clonotype: This may arise from a read error, as a much more abundant clone is one base away. CDR3 amino acids: CACSPGGFPGDTQYF. The CDR3 bases are TGTGCCTGCAGCCCGGGGGGTTTTCCCGGAGATACGCAGTATTTT. The genes are TRBV7-2 and TRBJ2-3; 7 positions agree with TRBD2. There are 15 residues in the CDR3. CDR1 is SGHTA, CDR2 FQGNSA, per germline.

This clonotype appeared many times. The CDR3 sequence is CASSLEGQGSDTQYF. Here the CDR3 DNA reads TGCGCCAGCAGCTTGGAAGGACAGGGGTCAGATACGCAGTATTTT. The genes are TRBV5-1 and TRBJ2-3; 9 nucleotides match TRBD1. Germline assignment: CDR1 SGHRS and CDR2 YFSETQ. J lost 4 bases, V lost 0 bases, and 3 bases had no gene match. The CDR3 sequence is 15 residues long.

V usage is TRBV5-1 and J usage is TRBJ2-6; 7 bases fit TRBD1. Unmatched junction bases numbered 8, after V lost 5 bases and J lost 0 bases. CDR1 SGHRS and CDR2 YFSETQ come from the germline V gene. This CDR3 is built from 17 residues. The CDR3 region has the DNA TGCGCCAGCAGTCTTACAGGGGCCAACTCTGGGGCCAACGTCCTGACTTTC. Translating it yields CASSLTGANSGANVLTF. Filled out from reference TRBV5-1 and TRBJ2-6, the complete variable domain reads KAGVTQTPRYLIKTRGQQVTLSCSPISGHRSVSWYQQTPGQGLQFLFEYFSETQRNKGNFPGRFSGRQFSNSRSEMNVSTLELGDSALYLCASSLTGANSGANVLTFGAGSRLTVL.

In its sample, this clonotype was seen many times. This rearrangement joins TRBV7-9 to TRBJ1-2; D remains ambiguous. The ends were cut back, 4 bases at V and 8 bases at J, with 8 bases in the middle. The CDR3 sequence is 11 residues long. The germline V gene encodes CDR1 SEHNR and CDR2 FQNEAQ (reference sequence). The CDR3 spells CASSSLSGYTF. As DNA, the CDR3 is TGTGCCAGCAGCTCTCTGAGCGGCTACACCTTC.

Ten or more counts support this clonotype. The rearrangement joins TRBV4-1 to TRBJ1-6; TRBD1 matches 10 bases. Germline V CDR1 and CDR2: MGHRA, YSYEKL. V dropped 4 bases and J dropped 6; count of bases not matched to a gene: 9. The CDR3 length is 17 residues. In nucleotides, the CDR3 is TGCGCCAGCAGCCGACACCTGGACAGGGGGGGTAATTCACCCCTCCACTTT. This gives the protein CASSRHLDRGGNSPLHF.

This clonotype was detected only a few times. The chain carries TRBV5-1 and TRBJ2-1; D remains unclear. This CDR3 has 14 amino acids. V lost 0 bases and J 8 bases, leaving 12 bases between the germline ends. The germline CDR1 and CDR2 sequences are SGHRS and YFSETQ. CDR3 coding DNA: TGCGCCAGCAGCTTGGGAAGGGAATGGGATGAGCAGTTCTTC. Residues: CASSLGREWDEQFF.

This clonotype was counted at least ten times. The gene calls are TRBV14 and TRBJ2-1, with D perhaps matching TRBD1 or TRBD2 (6 bases each). Germline V gene data show CDR1 as SGHDN and CDR2 as FVKESK. Trimming pared 0 bases from V and 7 bases from J, leaving 13 bases between. The CDR3 is 15 amino acids. In DNA, the CDR3 is TGTGCCAGCAGCCAAGAGGGGGGCAGTAGGAATGAGCAGTTCTTC. Its protein is CASSQEGGSRNEQFF.

As for this clonotype: This may arise from a read error, as a much more abundant clone is one base away. V usage is TRBV7-9 and J usage is TRBJ2-5, with 7 positions matching TRBD1. The CDR3 sequence is 15 residues long. The V gene's germline CDR1 is SEHNR and CDR2 FQNEAQ (reference sequence). The CDR3 reads CARSKQGMRQETQYF. CDR3 in DNA: TGTGCCCGCAGCAAACAGGGGATGAGACAAGAGACCCAGTACTTC.

As to this clonotype: A clone one base away is much larger, so this may be a read error. V gene TRBV6-6 combines with J gene TRBJ1-4; TRBD1 agrees at 7 bases. CDR1 is MNHNY, CDR2 SVGAGI, per germline (reference sequence). The CDR3 runs to 15 residues. The CDR3 spells CASKQSGQVNEELFF. The CDR3 bases are TGTGCCAGCAAACAAAGTGGACAGGTTAATGAAGAACTGTTTTTT.

This clonotype has a count of ten or more. This chain joins TRBV28 and TRBJ1-1, with a weak D call TRBD1 (5 bases). There are 17 residues in the CDR3. Germline V gene data show CDR1 as MDHEN and CDR2 as SYDVKM. V gave up 1 base and J gave up 1 base, with 16 bases separating them. CDR3 in amino acids: CASSLSGQGAANTEAFF. CDR3 DNA sequence: TGTGCCAGCAGTTTATCTGGCCAGGGTGCTGCGAACACTGAAGCTTTCTTT.

This clonotype was observed many times. The chain is built from TRBV6-5 and TRBJ1-1; D might be TRBD1 (5 bases). CDR1 MNHEY and CDR2 SVGAGI come from the germline V gene. The germline V and J ends were trimmed by 2 bases and 4 bases, with 11 bases remaining between them. The CDR3 length is 14 residues. Written as DNA, the CDR3 is TGTGCCAGCAGTTACGGGCAGGGAATCACTGAAGCTTTCTTT. Residues: CASSYGQGITEAFF.

The V gene is TRBV6-5, the J gene TRBJ2-5; 7 bases align to TRBD2. This CDR3 contains 18 residues. The germline V gene has CDR1 MNHEY and CDR2 SVGAGI. V lost 2 bases and J lost 1; bases outside the gene matches: 13. CDR3 protein: CASSYPGGKGTIQETQYF. For the CDR3, the DNA is TGTGCCAGCAGTTACCCGGGGGGTAAGGGGACCATCCAAGAGACCCAGTACTTC.

Many counts were recorded for this clonotype. The rearrangement joins TRBV7-8 to TRBJ2-1; 7 bases agree with TRBD2. The CDR3 has 14 residues. Germline V CDR1 and CDR2: SGHVS, FQNEAQ. V dropped 3 bases and J dropped 9; count of bases not matched to a gene: 8. This CDR3 reads CASSFFREAGEQFF. The CDR3 nucleotides read TGTGCCAGCAGCTTCTTCCGGGAGGCAGGTGAGCAGTTCTTC.

The rearrangement links TRBV6-5 to TRBJ1-1; TRBD1 aligns across 9 bases. Germline trimming cut 0 bases from V and 4 bases from J; bases unmatched to any gene: 12. CDR1 and CDR2 from the germline V gene are MNHEY and SVGAGI. The CDR3 is made up of 18 amino acids. The CDR3 region is CASSYSRILGQGFTEAFF. The CDR3 DNA reads TGTGCCAGCAGTTACTCGAGGATTCTGGGACAGGGATTCACTGAAGCTTTCTTT.

This clonotype was observed at least ten times. The chain links TRBV12-3 or TRBV12-4 to TRBJ1-6, with D possibly matching TRBD1 (5 bases). The CDR3 spans 15 residues. V was cut by 0 bases and J by 7 bases, with 10 bases left in between. The CDR3 coding sequence is TGTGCCAGCAGTTTAGCGGGGACGGGAAATTCACCCCTCCACTTT. It encodes CASSLAGTGNSPLHF.

About this clonotype: A much larger clone differs from this one at a single base, so this may be a read error. This chain connects TRBV20-1 to TRBJ2-5; 8 bases match TRBD2. V lost 6 bases and J lost 6; bases outside the gene matches: 12. Germline values: CDR1 DFQATT, CDR2 SNEGSKA (reference sequence). CDR3 length: 14 amino acids. This CDR3 is CSAPTRGGTQTQYF. The DNA of the CDR3 is TGCAGTGCCCCGACCCGGGGGGGCACCCAGACCCAGTACTTC.

A few counts support this clonotype. The CDR3 loop reads CASRLGTGRGARVQFF. The CDR3, as DNA: TGTGCCAGCAGACTAGGGACAGGGCGGGGGGCTAGGGTGCAGTTCTTC. V gene TRBV7-8 combines with J gene TRBJ2-1; tentatively, D is TRBD1 (9 bases). This CDR3 region has 16 residues. The V and J ends lost 6 bases and 12 bases respectively, with 27 bases between them. Germline CDR1 is SGHVS and CDR2 is FQNEAQ.

Comment on this clonotype: At one end, the junction sequence differs from germline, possibly due to a read error. The chain combines TRBV29-1 with TRBJ2-2; tentatively, D is TRBD1 or TRBD2 (5 bases each). The CDR3 contains 14 residues. Germline values: CDR1 SQVTM, CDR2 ANQGSEA. The CDR3 DNA follows: TGCAGCGCTGCACGGGGCGCGGACACCGGGGAGCTGCTTTTT. Residues: CSAARGADTGELLF.

This clonotype was counted a single time. A read error may be the cause here, since a much bigger clone is one base away. The rearrangement joins TRBV29-1 to TRBJ2-7; D remains unclear. Germline CDR1 reads SQVTM; CDR2 reads ANQGSEA. CDR3 length: 15 amino acids. This CDR3 reads CRVTSQANGFGEQYF. CDR3 DNA: TGCCGCGTGACGTCTCAGGCCAACGGGTTTGGGGAGCAGTACTTC.

The J gene is TRBJ2-1, the V gene TRBV6-5; TRBD1 agrees at 10 bases. The V segment lost 0 bases and the J segment 9 bases; nucleotides outside the gene matches: 5. CDR1 is MNHEY and CDR2 is SVGAGI in the germline V gene. This CDR3 spans 15 amino acids. DNA of the CDR3: TGTGCCAGCAGTTACTCCGGGACAGGGGCGTCTGAGCAGTTCTTC. The encoded protein is CASSYSGTGASEQFF.

DNA of the CDR3: TGCAGCGGACAGGGACAATTATACAATGAGCAGTTCTTC. It codes for CSGQGQLYNEQFF. The chain employs TRBV29-1 and TRBJ2-1; 7 bases are shared with TRBD1. CDR3 length: 13 residues. Germline V gene data show CDR1 as SQVTM and CDR2 as ANQGSEA. Germline trimming cut 7 bases from V and 4 bases from J; bases unmatched to any gene: 7.

This clonotype was seen more than once but under ten times. This chain uses TRBV20-1 with TRBJ2-3; possible D gene TRBD1, 5 bases. The length of the CDR3 is 14 residues. V was trimmed by 3 bases and J by 2 bases, leaving 12 bases between them. Germline loops: CDR1 DFQATT, CDR2 SNEGSKA (reference sequence). DNA of the CDR3: TGCAGTGCTAGCCAGGGCTGGGACACAGATACGCAGTATTTT. This encodes CSASQGWDTDTQYF.

This clonotype was seen repeatedly, ten times or more. V is TRBV7-2 and J is TRBJ2-1, with 8 nucleotides matching TRBD1. There are 13 residues in the CDR3. With V trimmed by 5 bases and J by 9 bases, 6 bases remained unmatched. Germline V CDR1 and CDR2: SGHTA, FQGNSA. The chain's CDR3 is CASSRQGAGEQFF. CDR3 in DNA: TGTGCCAGCAGCCGGCAGGGGGCTGGTGAGCAGTTCTTC.

This clonotype came up many times. The chain links TRBV5-1 to TRBJ2-3; D remains ambiguous. CDR3 size: 14 residues. Germline loops: CDR1 SGHRS, CDR2 YFSETQ. The V and J ends lost 0 bases and 3 bases respectively, with 8 bases between them. The CDR3 DNA reads as TGCGCCAGCAGCTTGGTTTCGCCGACAGATACGCAGTATTTT. Translation: CASSLVSPTDTQYF. Supplemented by reference TRBV5-1 and TRBJ2-3, the full variable domain reads KAGVTQTPRYLIKTRGQQVTLSCSPISGHRSVSWYQQTPGQGLQFLFEYFSETQRNKGNFPGRFSGRQFSNSRSEMNVSTLELGDSALYLCASSLVSPTDTQYFGPGTRLTVL.

About this clonotype itself: A read error may explain this, as a much larger clone is one base away. This chain joins TRBV4-2 and TRBJ2-2; 10 bases align to TRBD2. This CDR3 has 17 amino acids. Germline V gene sequence: CDR1 LGHNA, CDR2 YNFKEQ. CDR3: CASSQEALAGNTGGLFF. CDR3 sequence (DNA): TGTGCCAGCAGCCAAGAAGCACTAGCGGGGAACACCGGGGGGCTGTTTTTT.

In its sample, this clonotype was seen many times. The chain employs TRBV7-2 and TRBJ2-1; 7 bases map to TRBD2. J was trimmed by 0 bases and V by 7 bases; bases with no gene match: 6. Germline V gene data show CDR1 as SGHTA and CDR2 as FQGNSA. The CDR3 has 15 residues. The CDR3: CASTQASGSYNEQFF. CDR3 coding DNA: TGTGCCAGCACCCAGGCTAGCGGCTCCTACAATGAGCAGTTCTTC.

There are a few counts of this clonotype. CDR3 sequence reads: CAISETGRTGDTQYF. CDR3 DNA sequence: TGTGCCATCAGTGAGACTGGCAGGACGGGAGATACGCAGTATTTT. The rearrangement links TRBV10-3 to TRBJ2-3; no reliable D call. This CDR3 contains 15 residues. Germline CDR1 ENHRY, CDR2 SYGVKD. Deletions cut 2 bases from V and 5 bases from J, with 14 bases between.

This clonotype appeared many times. The chain employs TRBV5-1 and TRBJ2-1, with a tentative D call TRBD2 (6 bases). The CDR3 has 16 residues. The ends were cut back, 4 bases at V and 7 bases at J, with 21 bases in the middle. CDR1 SGHRS and CDR2 YFSETQ come from the germline V gene. The CDR3 DNA sequence: TGCGCCAGCAGCCCGGAGGTCGGTTCGCGGGAAAATGAGCAGTTCTTC. It specifies CASSPEVGSRENEQFF.

A note on this clonotype: This may arise from a read error, as a much more abundant clone is one base away. This chain uses TRBV5-1 with TRBJ2-6; TRBD1 might be the D (6 bases). The V gene's germline CDR1 is SGHRS and CDR2 YFSETQ. This CDR3 is 18 amino acids long. CDR3 region: CASSPRTDQLSGANVQTF. The DNA for the CDR3 is TGCGCCAGCAGCCCGAGGACAGACCAGCTCTCTGGGGCCAACGTCCAGACTTTC.

There are many counts of this clonotype. The V gene is TRBV7-9, the J gene TRBJ2-1; D is perhaps TRBD2 (5 bases). The V gene's germline CDR1 is SEHNR and CDR2 FQNEAQ (reference sequence). V lost 5 bases, J lost 8 bases, and 16 bases lay in between. The CDR3 consists of 14 residues. This chain's CDR3 is CASSDPPGVDEQFF. The CDR3 region has the DNA TGTGCCAGCAGCGACCCCCCCGGGGTCGATGAGCAGTTCTTC.

This clonotype showed up many times. The chain carries TRBV7-2 and TRBJ2-1; a weak D match, TRBD1 (5 bases). CDR1 and CDR2 (germline): SGHTA, FQGNSA. The CDR3 spans 14 residues. V was cut by 5 bases and J by 4 bases, with 12 bases left in between. The CDR3 loop is CASSPNRLYNEQFF. In nucleotides, the CDR3 is TGTGCCAGCAGCCCGAACAGGCTTTACAATGAGCAGTTCTTC.

Points on this clonotype: Possible read error: a much larger clone is one base away. The chain uses TRBV7-2 and TRBJ2-7, with D unclear. The V gene's germline CDR1 is SGHTA and CDR2 FQGNSA. The length of the CDR3 is 11 residues. The V gene lost 6 bases and the J gene lost 2 bases, with 5 bases spanning the gap. The CDR3 nucleotides are TGTGCCAGCAGATCCGCCTACGAGCAGTACTTC. This encodes CASRSAYEQYF.